One sample yielded the 31 T cell receptor beta chains listed below, sequenced in a study of blood T cell repertoires in COVID-19 (dated by TCRdb to the early 2020s). Library construction relied on the immunoSEQ multiplex PCR assay. The immuneACCESS repertoire file appears here via TCRdb, limited to in-frame rearrangements. These files lack a portion of the clones; in checked studies, under half of the deficit traces to unresolved V genes, and the cause of the others is not known. In all, the sample holds roughly 200,000 clones, and 70% to 85% of those were seen once. Roughly 12% of the sample rests with the top ten. Material for sequencing was peripheral blood. Source of these receptors: a man in his fifties who had recovered from COVID-19.

This clone was recorded once. The chain combines TRBV27 with TRBJ2-7; 8 bases match TRBD1. Germline V CDR1 and CDR2: MNHEY, SMNVEV (reference sequence). V was clipped by 5 bases and J by 2 bases; unmatched bases: 5. The CDR3 runs to 14 residues. The chain's CDR3 is CASSPHRGAYEQYF. CDR3 coding DNA: TGTGCCAGCAGTCCCCACAGGGGGGCCTACGAGCAGTACTTC.

The CDR3 DNA is TGTGCCAGTAGTATAGTGACAGGAAACTCCTACGAGCAGTACTTC. This gives the protein CASSIVTGNSYEQYF. This rearrangement joins TRBV19 to TRBJ2-7; a weak D match, TRBD1 (6 bases). Germline CDR1 reads LNHDA; CDR2 reads SQIVND (reference sequence). There are 15 residues in the CDR3. Trimming removed 1 base at V and 0 bases at J, with 10 bases between.

As DNA, the CDR3 is TGCGCCAGCAGCCAATTGGCCGGGACATCGTACGAGCAGTACTTC. Translation gives CASSQLAGTSYEQYF. The J gene is TRBJ2-7, the V gene TRBV4-1; perhaps TRBD1 as D (6 bases). Trimming cost V 2 bases and J 4 bases, with 15 bases left between them. Germline V gene sequence: CDR1 MGHRA, CDR2 YSYEKL. The CDR3 sequence is 15 residues long.

The V call is TRBV6-4, the J call TRBJ2-3; tentative D call: TRBD2 (5 bases). With 3 bases removed from V and 2 bases from J, the gap between germline ends came to 12 bases. The germline V gene has CDR1 MRHNA and CDR2 SNTAGT. The CDR3 has 15 residues. CDR3 loop: CASSEGSTLTDTQYF. The CDR3 DNA follows: TGTGCCAGCAGTGAAGGGAGTACCCTCACAGATACGCAGTATTTT.

The gene calls are TRBV30 and TRBJ2-3; 14 bases are shared with TRBD2. The germline V gene encodes CDR1 GTSNPN and CDR2 SVGIG (reference sequence). This CDR3 has 14 amino acids. V gave up 5 bases and J gave up 6 bases; unmatched junction bases: 4. CDR3 in DNA: TGTGCCTGGGAGACTAGCGGGAGGGCCGATACGCAGTATTTT. Translating it yields CAWETSGRADTQYF.

The chain has TRBV24-1 and TRBJ2-7; the D is unclear. Trimming took 4 bases from V and 2 from J, leaving 8 bases between them. The CDR3 spans 13 residues. The germline gives CDR1 KGHDR, CDR2 SFDVKD. In nucleotides, the CDR3 is TGTGCCACCAGTGACCCCGTTACCTACGAGCAGTACTTC. The encoded protein is CATSDPVTYEQYF.

V is TRBV4-2 and J is TRBJ2-2; 8 nucleotides agree with TRBD2. This CDR3 comprises 17 residues. Germline loops: CDR1 LGHNA, CDR2 YNFKEQ. The ends lost 4 bases at V and 6 bases at J; junction bases unmatched: 13. CDR3 in DNA: TGTGCCAGCAGCCCTCTCGGTAGCGGGAACGCCGCCGGGGAGCTGTTTTTT. This sequence encodes CASSPLGSGNAAGELFF.

The rearrangement joins TRBV7-9 to TRBJ2-7; 9 bases match TRBD1. The CDR3 runs 15 residues. The germline CDR1 and CDR2 sequences are SEHNR and FQNEAQ (reference sequence). V dropped 5 bases and J dropped 4; count of bases not matched to a gene: 9. The CDR3 coding sequence is TGTGCCAGCAGCCCCGGGACAGGGTCCTTGTACGAGCAGTACTTC. Its translation is CASSPGTGSLYEQYF.

This clone was detected a few times. The chain combines TRBV27 with TRBJ2-7, with D perhaps matching TRBD2 (6 bases). CDR1 is MNHEY, CDR2 SMNVEV, per germline (reference sequence). This CDR3 region has 14 residues. V was cut by 6 bases and J by 2 bases, with 14 bases left in between. CDR3 sequence: CASSRRREAYEQYF. CDR3 sequence (DNA): TGTGCCAGCAGCCGGAGGAGGGAAGCCTACGAGCAGTACTTC.

This chain links TRBV7-2 with TRBJ2-1; 15 bases are shared with TRBD2. This CDR3 has 17 amino acids. J lost 6 bases, V lost 5 bases, and 8 bases had no gene match. The germline CDR1 and CDR2 sequences are SGHTA and FQGNSA. The CDR3 protein is CASSPPRTSGRANEQFF. The CDR3 DNA is TGTGCCAGCAGCCCCCCCCGGACTAGCGGGAGGGCCAATGAGCAGTTCTTC.

The chain carries TRBV2 and TRBJ1-5; maybe TRBD1 (5 bases). The CDR3 contains 14 residues. Trimming shortened V by 7 bases and J by 4 bases, and 14 bases separated the two germline ends. Germline loops: CDR1 SNHLY, CDR2 FYNNEI. The CDR3 region is CASMFDQGNQPQHF. The CDR3 DNA is TGTGCCAGCATGTTTGACCAGGGTAATCAGCCCCAGCATTTT.

This chain uses TRBV11-2 with TRBJ1-1, with a tentative D call TRBD1 (5 bases). Germline CDR1 SGHAT, CDR2 FQNNGV. Trimming took 5 bases from V and 1 from J, leaving 8 bases between them. CDR3 length: 13 residues. The DNA of the CDR3 is TGTGCCAGCAGCGTTGACAGGAACACTGAAGCTTTCTTT. Protein sequence: CASSVDRNTEAFF.

This clone has a handful of counts. The V gene is TRBV6-1, the J gene TRBJ1-5; no firm D call. Trimming removed 3 bases from V and 6 bases from J, with 9 bases in between. Germline assignment: CDR1 MNHNS and CDR2 SASEGT. The CDR3 length is 13 residues. CDR3: CASSEVPGQPQHF. The CDR3 bases are TGTGCCAGCAGTGAGGTGCCGGGTCAGCCCCAGCATTTT.

The chain carries TRBV7-2 and TRBJ1-1; 7 bases fit TRBD1. V was pared by 5 bases and J by 8 bases, with 5 bases of the junction left unmatched. Germline assignment: CDR1 SGHTA and CDR2 FQGNSA. CDR3 length: 12 residues. CDR3 loop: CASSQIQGEAFF. In DNA, the CDR3 is TGTGCCAGCAGCCAAATACAGGGGGAAGCTTTCTTT.

This chain uses TRBV5-4 with TRBJ2-1; possibly TRBD2 for D (6 bases). Germline-derived CDR1 and CDR2 are SGHNT and YYREEE (reference sequence). Trimming shortened V by 0 bases and J by 1 base, and 14 bases separated the two germline ends. The CDR3 has 17 residues. Written as DNA, the CDR3 is TGTGCCAGCAGCTTGGATGCTAGCGTCTTTTCCTACAATGAGCAGTTCTTC. It is translated as CASSLDASVFSYNEQFF.

The V and J genes are TRBV24-1 and TRBJ2-3; TRBD1 might be the D (6 bases). Trimming removed 3 bases from V and 1 base from J, with 10 bases in between. This CDR3 has 15 amino acids. CDR1 KGHDR and CDR2 SFDVKD come from the germline V gene. The CDR3 protein is CATSDATGRTDTQYF. The CDR3 DNA reads as TGTGCCACCAGTGATGCCACAGGGCGCACAGATACGCAGTATTTT.

Here the CDR3 reads CASSRQTGYEQYF. The DNA for the CDR3 is TGTGCCAGCAGCCGCCAGACAGGCTACGAGCAGTACTTC. V usage is TRBV7-2 and J usage is TRBJ2-7, with D possibly matching TRBD1 (6 bases). The CDR3 sequence is 13 residues long. CDR1 SGHTA and CDR2 FQGNSA come from the germline V gene. Trimming pared 5 bases from V and 3 bases from J, leaving 11 bases between.

The rearrangement joins TRBV25-1 to TRBJ1-5, with TRBD1 matching over 7 bases. This CDR3 spans 13 amino acids. With V trimmed by 5 bases and J by 5 bases, 3 bases remained unmatched. The germline gives CDR1 MGHDK, CDR2 SYGVNS. The CDR3 DNA is TGTGCCAGCAGTCAACAGGGGTATCAGCCCCAGCATTTT. Translated, it gives CASSQQGYQPQHF.

The CDR3 DNA follows: TGTGCCAGCAGCTCCCTAGCGGCCCGGAACACCGGGGAGCTGTTTTTT. It codes for CASSSLAARNTGELFF. The chain employs TRBV7-8 and TRBJ2-2; 7 positions match TRBD2. Germline assignment: CDR1 SGHVS and CDR2 FQNEAQ. J was trimmed by 1 base and V by 4 bases; bases with no gene match: 6. This CDR3 is built from 16 residues.

The chain carries TRBV5-4 and TRBJ2-3; D unclear. The CDR3 is made up of 16 amino acids. Trimming stripped 0 bases from V and 0 bases from J, with 11 bases between. Germline-derived CDR1 and CDR2 are SGHNT and YYREEE (reference sequence). CDR3 amino acids: CASSLDRPGSTDTQYF. CDR3 nucleotides: TGTGCCAGCAGCTTGGACCGCCCTGGCAGCACAGATACGCAGTATTTT.

The chain carries TRBV5-1 and TRBJ1-2, with TRBD1 as a possible D gene (6 bases). The CDR3 is 14 residues long. Germline lookup yields CDR1 SGHRS and CDR2 YFSETQ. V lost 5 bases and J lost 4, with 15 bases in between. The DNA for the CDR3 is TGCGCCAGCAGTGAGTCGGGGGGCAGCTATGGCTACACCTTC. The encoded protein is CASSESGGSYGYTF.

The V call is TRBV5-1, the J call TRBJ2-1; D ambiguous. The germline V gene encodes CDR1 SGHRS and CDR2 YFSETQ. V lost 0 bases and J 4 bases, leaving 8 bases between the germline ends. The CDR3 is 14 residues long. The CDR3: CASSLELFYNEQFF. The CDR3 DNA reads as TGCGCCAGCAGCTTGGAACTTTTTTACAATGAGCAGTTCTTC.

In this sample, this clone turned up a few times. CDR3 in amino acids: CATSDSQGPQPQHF. The CDR3 coding sequence is TGTGCCACCAGTGATTCCCAGGGCCCTCAGCCCCAGCATTTT. This sequence joins TRBV24-1 and TRBJ1-5, with a weak D call TRBD1 (5 bases). Trimming shortened V by 2 bases and J by 6 bases, and 10 bases separated the two germline ends. The length of the CDR3 is 14 residues. Germline CDR1 reads KGHDR; CDR2 reads SFDVKD.

This chain links TRBV5-1 with TRBJ2-1, with D maybe TRBD2 (6 bases). This CDR3 is 13 amino acids long. The V end was cut by 6 bases, the J end by 6 bases, with 13 bases between. CDR1 and CDR2 (germline): SGHRS, YFSETQ. This CDR3 reads CASNVGGTNEQFF. CDR3 coding DNA: TGCGCCAGCAATGTTGGGGGGACCAATGAGCAGTTCTTC.

The V call is TRBV12-5, the J call TRBJ1-6; D remains ambiguous. The CDR3 loop spans 13 amino acids. Germline assignment: CDR1 LGHNT and CDR2 FRNRAP. V was clipped by 1 base and J by 8 bases, with 6 bases between them. The CDR3 region is CASGLDPDSPLHF. In DNA form, the CDR3 reads TGTGCTAGTGGTTTGGATCCAGATTCACCCCTCCACTTT.

This chain links TRBV20-1 with TRBJ2-3, with TRBD2 identical over 10 bases. The germline V gene has CDR1 DFQATT and CDR2 SNEGSKA (reference sequence). The V segment lost 6 bases and the J segment 9 bases; nucleotides outside the gene matches: 3. The CDR3 loop spans 11 amino acids. CDR3 sequence reads: CSAELAGTQYF. CDR3 sequence (DNA): TGCAGTGCAGAACTAGCGGGAACGCAGTATTTT.

The V and J genes are TRBV19 and TRBJ2-1; TRBD1 matches at 7 bases. Germline V CDR1 and CDR2: LNHDA, SQIVND (reference sequence). The CDR3 runs to 17 residues. V was clipped by 5 bases and J by 4 bases; unmatched bases: 14. The CDR3 nucleotides read TGTGCCAGTAGTCCACGGGACAGATCACACCTTTACAATGAGCAGTTCTTC. It is translated as CASSPRDRSHLYNEQFF.

The chain links TRBV7-3 to TRBJ2-2, with D tentatively TRBD1 (6 bases). CDR3 length: 15 residues. Deletions cut 4 bases from V and 7 bases from J, with 16 bases between. Germline CDR1 SGHTA, CDR2 FQGTGA. The CDR3: CASSSKQGAVGELFF. The CDR3 DNA follows: TGTGCCAGCAGCTCCAAACAGGGAGCGGTCGGGGAGCTGTTTTTT.

The gene calls are TRBV5-5 and TRBJ2-7; 9 bases are a match to TRBD1. The CDR3 extends over 13 amino acids. After removal of 6 bases from V and 2 bases from J, the junction contained 3 bases not matched to a gene. Germline loops: CDR1 SGHKS, CDR2 YYEKEE (reference sequence). Written as DNA, the CDR3 is TGTGCCAGCAACGACAGGGGGACCTACGAGCAGTACTTC. As protein: CASNDRGTYEQYF.

The chain employs TRBV5-1 and TRBJ1-5, with 7 positions matching TRBD1. The CDR3 extends over 15 amino acids. Trimming at V came to 0 bases and at J to 4 bases, leaving 4 bases not matched to a gene. Germline CDR1 is SGHRS and CDR2 is YFSETQ. CDR3 sequence: CASSLETGLNQPQHF. CDR3 nucleotide sequence: TGCGCCAGCAGCTTGGAGACAGGGCTGAATCAGCCCCAGCATTTT.

The CDR3 region is CASTREGQHNEQFF. The CDR3 DNA reads as TGCGCCTCCACCCGGGAGGGCCAGCACAATGAGCAGTTCTTC. V is TRBV5-1 and J is TRBJ2-1; 8 bases fit TRBD2. Germline V lookup: CDR1 SGHRS, CDR2 YFSETQ. V lost 10 bases and J lost 5; bases outside the gene matches: 11. This CDR3 has 14 residues. Full variable domain (missing parts from reference TRBV5-1 and TRBJ2-1): KAGVTQTPRYLIKTRGQQVTLSCSPISGHRSVSWYQQTPGQGLQFLFEYFSETQRNKGNFPGRFSGRQFSNSRSEMNVSTLELGDSALYLCASTREGQHNEQFFGPGTRLTVL.